This T cell receptor beta chain is from a study of response to subunit inactivated influenza vaccine. Study conclusions and caveats: With each seasonal influenza vaccination, the authors suggested, few new T cells are recruited.

On this clonotype itself: Its matching antigen is unknown.

Germline CDR1 LGHDT, CDR2 YNNKEL (reference sequence). V was pared by 5 bases and J by 6 bases, with 14 bases between. This CDR3 region has 13 residues. One entry per CDR3 protein results from TCRdb running MiXCR on the RT-PCR reads. The sample lists 400,000 to 550,000 distinct CDR3 sequences, approximately 24% occurring once. The V call is TRBV3-1, the J call TRBJ2-7, with a weak D call TRBD2 (5 bases). This specimen was CD4+ T cells sorted from PBMCs, taken around 5 days after vaccination. This receptor was identified in a man over 45 who received an inactivated influenza vaccine. CDR3 sequence (DNA): TGTGCCAGCAGCGATACCGGGAACAGCGAGCAGTACTTC. Encoded protein: CASSDTGNSEQYF.